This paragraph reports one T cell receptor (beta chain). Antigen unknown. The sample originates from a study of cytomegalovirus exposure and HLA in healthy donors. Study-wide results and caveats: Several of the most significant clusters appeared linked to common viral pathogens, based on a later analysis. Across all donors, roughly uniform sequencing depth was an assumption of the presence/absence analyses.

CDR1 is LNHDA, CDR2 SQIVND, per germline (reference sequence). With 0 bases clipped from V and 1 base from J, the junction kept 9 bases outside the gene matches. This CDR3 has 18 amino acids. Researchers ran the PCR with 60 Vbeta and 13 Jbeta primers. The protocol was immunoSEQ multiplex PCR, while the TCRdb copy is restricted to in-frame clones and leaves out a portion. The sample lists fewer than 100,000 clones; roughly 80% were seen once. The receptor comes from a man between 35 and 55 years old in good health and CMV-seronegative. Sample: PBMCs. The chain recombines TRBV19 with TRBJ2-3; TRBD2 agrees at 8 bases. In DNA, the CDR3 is TGTGCCAGTAGTATAGAGGCGGGGGGCCATCTCGGCACAGATACGCAGTATTTT. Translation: CASSIEAGGHLGTDTQYF.